This T cell receptor beta chain emerged from a study of blood T cell repertoires in COVID-19. The ends lost 2 bases at V and 5 bases at J; junction bases unmatched: 13. This CDR3 is built from 17 residues. In germline, CDR1 is SGHAT, CDR2 FQNNGV. The table came from immunoSEQ multiplex PCR; TCRdb's copy has only in-frame clones and leaves some out. The table shows some 66,000 clones, with 82% occurring only once. The gene calls are TRBV11-2 and TRBJ2-5; 8 nucleotides match TRBD1. This TCR derives from a man in his 60s with acute or convalescent COVID-19. The sequenced sample consisted of peripheral blood. CDR3 loop: CASSLSRSTGAGETQYF. The CDR3 DNA sequence: TGTGCCAGCAGCTTATCACGTTCGACAGGGGCAGGGGAGACCCAGTACTTC.